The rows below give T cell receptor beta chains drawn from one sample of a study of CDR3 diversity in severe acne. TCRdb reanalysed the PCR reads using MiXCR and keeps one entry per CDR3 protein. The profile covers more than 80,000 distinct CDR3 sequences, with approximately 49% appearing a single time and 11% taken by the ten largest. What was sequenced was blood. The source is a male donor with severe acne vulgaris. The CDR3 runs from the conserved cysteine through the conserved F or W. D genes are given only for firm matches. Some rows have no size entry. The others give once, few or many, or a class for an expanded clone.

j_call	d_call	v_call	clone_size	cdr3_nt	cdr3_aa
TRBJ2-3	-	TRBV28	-	TGTGCCAGCAGTTTATACACAGATACGCAGTGTTTT	CASSLYTDTQCF
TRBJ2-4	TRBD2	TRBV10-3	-	TGTGCCATTAGTGAGTCGTCCGGGACTAGCGGAGCCAAAAACATTCAGTACTTC	CAISESSGTSGAKNIQYF
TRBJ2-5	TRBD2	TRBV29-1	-	TGCAGCGTTGAGGAGACTAGCGGGACGGAGACCCAGTACTTC	CSVEETSGTETQYF
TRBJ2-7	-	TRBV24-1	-	TGTGCCACCAGTGACGTTGGCGGGCTGGGTAGTGGGGTCGAGCAGTACTTC	CATSDVGGLGSGVEQYF
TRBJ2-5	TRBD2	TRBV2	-	TGTGCCAGCAGCGGACTAGCGGGCGCATTGGGGACCCAGTACTTC	CASSGLAGALGTQYF
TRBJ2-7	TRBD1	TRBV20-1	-	TGCAGTGCTAACGACAGGGGCCACGAGCAGTACTTC	CSANDRGHEQYF
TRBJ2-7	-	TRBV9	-	TGTGCCAGCAGCCCCACACCCTCCGGCGAGCAGTACTTC	CASSPTPSGEQYF
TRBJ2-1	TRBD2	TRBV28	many	TGTGCCAGCAGTTCGACTAGGGAGGGGCGGGATGAGCAGTTCTTC	CASSSTREGRDEQFF
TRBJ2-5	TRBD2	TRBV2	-	TGTGCCAGCAGAGACAGACTAGCGGGAGATGGCCAGTACTTC	CASRDRLAGDGQYF
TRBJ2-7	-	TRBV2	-	TGTGCCAGCAGTGACCCTGTCACCCTCAACTACGAGCAGTACTTC	CASSDPVTLNYEQYF
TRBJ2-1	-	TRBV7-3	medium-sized	TGTGCCAGCAGCTTATCCGGGTCCTACAATGAGCAGTTCTTC	CASSLSGSYNEQFF
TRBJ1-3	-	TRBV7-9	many	TGTGCCAGCAGCCCAATAGGGCTCAGTCTCGGAAACACCATATATTTT	CASSPIGLSLGNTIYF
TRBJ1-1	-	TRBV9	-	TGTGCCAGCAGCGTAGACGGGGGTAACACTGAAGCTTTCTTT	CASSVDGGNTEAFF
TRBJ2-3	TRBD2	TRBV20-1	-	TGCAGTGCTAGACCGGGACTAGCGGGCCCAGTCACAGATACGCAGTATTTT	CSARPGLAGPVTDTQYF
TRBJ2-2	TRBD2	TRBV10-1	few	TGCGCCAGCAGTAGCGGGAGGGCCGGTATCGGGGAGCTGTTTTTT	CASSSGRAGIGELFF
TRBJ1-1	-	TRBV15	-	TGTGCCACGGCAGCTGTAATGAACACTGAAGCTTTCTTT	CATAAVMNTEAFF
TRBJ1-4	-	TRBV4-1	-	TGTGCCAGCAGCCCGGGACGTAATGAAAAACTGTTTTTT	CASSPGRNEKLFF
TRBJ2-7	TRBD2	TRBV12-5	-	TGTGCTAGTGCCCTCACTAGCGGGAGGTCCGAGCAGCACTTC	CASALTSGRSEQHF
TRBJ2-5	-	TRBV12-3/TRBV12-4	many	TGTGCCAGCAGTTTAGGGGCAAACCCTCAAGAGACCCAGTACTTC	CASSLGANPQETQYF
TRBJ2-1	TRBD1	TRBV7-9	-	TGTGCCAGCAGACATAGGGACAGGGCCTACAATGAGCAGTCCTTC	CASRHRDRAYNEQSF
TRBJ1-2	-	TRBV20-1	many	TGCAGTGCCAAGGGGCTCCTCGGGGGCTACACCTTC	CSAKGLLGGYTF
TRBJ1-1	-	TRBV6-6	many	TGTGCCAGCAGTAGACAGGTTGAAGCTTTCTTT	CASSRQVEAFF
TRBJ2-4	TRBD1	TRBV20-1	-	TGCAGTGCTAGATCGCCAGGGGGCGAGGGCATTCAGTACTTC	CSARSPGGEGIQYF
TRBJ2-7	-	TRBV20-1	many	TGCAGTGCTTTCACTCGGAGCTCCTACGAGCAGTACTTC	CSAFTRSSYEQYF
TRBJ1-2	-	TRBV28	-	TGTGCCAGCAGTTTTGGGGGGGGTGGCTACACCTTC	CASSFGGGGYTF
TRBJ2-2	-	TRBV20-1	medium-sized	TGCAGTGCTAGAGATGCTGGAGGGAGTGCCGGGGAGCTGTTTTTT	CSARDAGGSAGELFF
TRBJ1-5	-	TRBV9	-	TGTGCCAGCAGCGTAGCTACGGGGGGCGTAGACAATCAGCCCCAGCATTTT	CASSVATGGVDNQPQHF
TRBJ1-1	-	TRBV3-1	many	TGTGCCAGCAGCCAGAGGACAGAGAACACTGAAGCTTTCTTT	CASSQRTENTEAFF
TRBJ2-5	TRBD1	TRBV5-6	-	TGTGCCAGCAGTCACGACAGGGTGTCCCAAGAGACCCAGTACTTC	CASSHDRVSQETQYF
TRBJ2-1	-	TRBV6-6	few	TGTGCCAGCAGTTACGACCCGACCTACAATGAGCAGTTCTTC	CASSYDPTYNEQFF
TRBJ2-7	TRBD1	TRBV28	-	TGTGCCAGCAGGACAGGGGAGGTCTACGAGCAGTACTTC	CASRTGEVYEQYF
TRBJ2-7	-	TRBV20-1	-	TGCAGTGCTAGAGATCTCTCAGGGGCCATGGCCTACGAGCAGTACTTC	CSARDLSGAMAYEQYF
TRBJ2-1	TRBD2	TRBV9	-	TGTGCCAGCAGCGACCGTCTGGCCGGACCCGGCGGTGCTAGCGGGAGAGGGGACAATGAGCAGTTCTTC	CASSDRLAGPGGASGRGDNEQFF
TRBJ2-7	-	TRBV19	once	TGTGCCAGTAGTCAACGGACAGCATCCTACGAGCAGTACTTC	CASSQRTASYEQYF
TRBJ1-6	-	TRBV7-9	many	TGTGCCAGCAGCCTAGAGTTAAATTCACCCCTCCACTTT	CASSLELNSPLHF
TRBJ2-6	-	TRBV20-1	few	TGCAGTGCTAGAGATCTATCTGGGGCCAACGTCCTGACTTTC	CSARDLSGANVLTF
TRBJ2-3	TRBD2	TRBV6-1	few	TGTGCCAGCAGTGAAGGGGGGGGGGGTAGCACAGATACGCAGTATTTT	CASSEGGGGSTDTQYF
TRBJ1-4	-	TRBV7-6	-	TGTGCCAGCAGACTAGATCCCAGCGAGAATGAAAAACTGTTTTTT	CASRLDPSENEKLFF
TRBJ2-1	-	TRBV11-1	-	TGTGCCAGCACCCCAAGGGGGTCATCACCTCGGGATGAGCAGTTCTTC	CASTPRGSSPRDEQFF
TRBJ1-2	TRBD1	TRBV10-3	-	TGTGCCAGCAGTCCCCCCGGAAGGGGGCTAGACATCTCCCACTATGGCTACACCTTC	CASSPPGRGLDISHYGYTF
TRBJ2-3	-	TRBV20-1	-	TGCAGTGCTAGAGGGCCCCGCACAGATACGCAGTATTTT	CSARGPRTDTQYF
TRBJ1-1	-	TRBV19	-	TGTGCCAGTAGTATCCTCGGGGCGGAAGCTTTCTTT	CASSILGAEAFF